The 10 T cell receptor beta chains presented below share a single source sample, sequenced in a study of T cells after yellow fever vaccination. From the 5' RACE reads, TCRdb called clonotypes with MiXCR, one entry per CDR3 protein. The sample records 100,000 to 150,000 distinct CDR3 sequences, more than 7.5% being singletons. This specimen was CD8+ T cells sorted from PBMCs, taken on the day of the yellow fever booster vaccination. These receptors all come from a man between 18 and 29 years old who received the YFV17D yellow fever vaccine.

The table lists this clonotype with a few counts. This chain uses TRBV27 with TRBJ2-7, with 8 bases aligning to TRBD2. Germline CDR1 MNHEY, CDR2 SMNVEV (reference sequence). The CDR3 is 13 residues long. V lost 2 bases, J lost 7 bases, and 4 bases stayed unmatched. The CDR3 loop reads CASSLAGGLEQYF. CDR3 DNA sequence: TGTGCCAGCAGTTTAGCGGGGGGCCTAGAGCAGTACTTC.

Many counts were recorded for this clonotype. This chain links TRBV5-1 with TRBJ1-2; D call uncertain. V lost 4 bases, J lost 5 bases, and 9 bases lay in between. The germline gives CDR1 SGHRS, CDR2 YFSETQ. This CDR3 region has 12 residues. CDR3: CASSDGGYGYTF. The CDR3 DNA sequence: TGCGCCAGCAGCGACGGAGGTTATGGCTACACCTTC.

This clonotype occurred a few times. The chain couples TRBV6-2 or TRBV6-3 to TRBJ2-5, with D perhaps TRBD1 or TRBD2 (5 bases each). V shed 0 bases and J shed 14 bases, with 13 bases lying between them. CDR3 length equals 12 residues. Germline lookup yields CDR1 MNHEY and CDR2 SVGEGT. The CDR3 loop reads CASSYSRGVIYF. CDR3 sequence (DNA): TGTGCCAGCAGTTACTCACGAGGGGTAATTTACTTC.

This clonotype has a count of ten or more. An end of the junction differs from the germline gene, which may be a read error. The chain joins TRBV7-2 to TRBJ2-7, with a tentative D call TRBD2 (5 bases). Germline V lookup: CDR1 SGHTA, CDR2 FQGNSA. The CDR3 totals 12 residues. The CDR3 reads CASSPRTGSVDF. CDR3 sequence (DNA): TGTGCCAGCAGCCCCCGTACGGGGTCTGTTGACTTC.

The J gene is TRBJ2-1, the V gene TRBV27; perhaps TRBD1 as D (6 bases). V dropped 3 bases and J dropped 5 bases, with 11 bases sitting between them. Germline values: CDR1 MNHEY, CDR2 SMNVEV (reference sequence). The CDR3 loop spans 14 amino acids. The CDR3 reads CASSFRGSHNEQFF. CDR3 in DNA: TGTGCCAGCAGTTTCAGGGGATCTCACAATGAGCAGTTCTTC.

V gene TRBV20-1 combines with J gene TRBJ2-7; D is possibly TRBD2 (5 bases). The CDR3 spans 13 residues. V lost 5 bases, J lost 0 bases, and 11 bases lay in between. Germline V lookup: CDR1 DFQATT, CDR2 SNEGSKA (reference sequence). CDR3 loop: CSAAPGISYEQYV. CDR3 nucleotide sequence: TGCAGTGCTGCGCCCGGGATCTCCTACGAGCAGTACGTC.

In DNA form, the CDR3 reads TGTGCCAGCAGCTTTGCCAGCGGGGGGGCTAGGTCCTACAATGAGCAGTTCTTC. Amino acids: CASSFASGGARSYNEQFF. The V call is TRBV7-9, the J call TRBJ2-1; TRBD2 aligns across 10 bases. Germline V gene lookup returns CDR1 SEHNR and CDR2 FQNEAQ (reference sequence). This CDR3 is built from 18 residues. The trim removed 3 bases at V and 1 base at J, leaving 9 bases unmatched.

A few counts support this clonotype. The chain couples TRBV11-2 to TRBJ2-3, with D perhaps given as TRBD1 or TRBD2 (5 bases each). There are 14 residues in the CDR3. Looked up from germline, CDR1 is SGHAT and CDR2 is FQNNGV. Trimming took off 1 base at V and 6 bases at J, with 11 bases between the two ends. Written as DNA, the CDR3 is TGTGCCAGCAGCTTAGTCAGGGAGAGGGATACGCAGTATTTT. Residues: CASSLVRERDTQYF.

This clonotype was observed a handful of times. The V gene is TRBV20-1, the J gene TRBJ2-7, with 7 bases lining up with TRBD2. Germline CDR1 and CDR2: DFQATT and SNEGSKA (reference sequence). This CDR3 is built from 13 residues. With V trimmed by 6 bases and J by 0 bases, 5 bases remained unmatched. CDR3 sequence: CSAHGGFSYEQYF. In DNA form, the CDR3 reads TGCAGTGCCCACGGGGGGTTCTCCTACGAGCAGTACTTC.

In its sample, this clonotype was seen many times. The rearrangement joins TRBV11-2 to TRBJ1-6, with D unresolved. Trimming left V 5 bases short and J 3 bases short, with 17 bases between. CDR3 size: 17 residues. Germline-derived CDR1 and CDR2 are SGHAT and FQNNGV. The CDR3 sequence: CASSKDGQGDYNSPLHF. CDR3 nucleotides: TGTGCCAGCAGCAAAGACGGCCAAGGAGACTATAATTCACCCCTCCACTTT.